The text below deals with one T cell receptor (beta chain). These data originate in a study of blood T cell repertoires in COVID-19. Germline values: CDR1 MNHEY, CDR2 SMNVEV (reference sequence). The CDR3 is made up of 11 amino acids. The V and J ends lost 6 bases and 9 bases respectively, with 9 bases between them. Authors' processing steps: The assay estimated nucleated cells by amplifying reference gene primers. TCRdb keeps only in-frame clones here, not all; method: immunoSEQ multiplex PCR. D and trimming come from the DNA, and the V and J calls and clone size come from that table. This sample carries 200,000 to 250,000 clones, around 82% of them seen once, and the ten largest clones take approximately 3.8%.

The TCR sequence derives from a woman of 80 years or more with acute or convalescent COVID-19. This chain uses TRBV27 with TRBJ2-1; no definite D call. The sequencing input was peripheral blood. The CDR3: CASSLRGEQFF. The CDR3 region has the DNA TGTGCCAGCAGCCTGCGTGGTGAGCAGTTCTTC.